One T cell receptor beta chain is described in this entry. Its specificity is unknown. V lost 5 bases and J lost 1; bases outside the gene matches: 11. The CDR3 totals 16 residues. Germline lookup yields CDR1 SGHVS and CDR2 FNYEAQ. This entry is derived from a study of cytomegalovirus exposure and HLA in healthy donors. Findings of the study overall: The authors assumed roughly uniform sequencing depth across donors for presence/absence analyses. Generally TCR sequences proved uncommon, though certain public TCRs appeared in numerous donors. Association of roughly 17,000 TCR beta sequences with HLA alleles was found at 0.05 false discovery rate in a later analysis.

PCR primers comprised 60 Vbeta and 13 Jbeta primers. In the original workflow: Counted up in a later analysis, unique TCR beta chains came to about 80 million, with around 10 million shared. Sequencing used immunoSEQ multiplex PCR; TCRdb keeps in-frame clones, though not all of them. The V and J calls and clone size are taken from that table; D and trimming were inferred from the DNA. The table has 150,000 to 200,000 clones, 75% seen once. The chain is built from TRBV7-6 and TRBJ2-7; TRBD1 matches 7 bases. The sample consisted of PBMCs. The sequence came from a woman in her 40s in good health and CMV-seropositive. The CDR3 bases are TGTGCCAGCAGCCTGGGGCCGGACAGGCCTTCCTACGAGCAGTACTTC. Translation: CASSLGPDRPSYEQYF. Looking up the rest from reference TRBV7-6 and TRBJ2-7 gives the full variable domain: GAGVSQSPRYKVTKRGQDVALRCDPISGHVSLYWYRQALGQGPEFLTYFNYEAQQDKSGLPNDRFSAERPEGSISTLTIQRTEQRDSAMYRCASSLGPDRPSYEQYFGPGTRLTVT.